One sample yielded the 18 T cell receptor beta chains listed below, sequenced in a study of PD-1 blockade in classical Hodgkin lymphoma. Each and every patient relapsed after autologous stem cell transplantation, and patients got differing brentuximab vedotin exposure. Sequenced by immunoSEQ multiplex PCR; TCRdb stores in-frame clones only, minus some. The table shows some 62,000 clones, with roughly 88% occurring only once. Here the sequenced sample was peripheral blood mononuclear cells (PBMCs), taken at baseline. All receptors derive from a human donor with classical Hodgkin lymphoma.

This clone was detected only once. This chain links TRBV11-2 with TRBJ2-5; 12 bases agree with TRBD2. CDR3 size: 15 residues. CDR1 is SGHAT, CDR2 FQNNGV, per germline. V lost 5 bases and J lost 4; bases outside the gene matches: 5. CDR3 sequence: CASSALAGGGETQYF. The CDR3 nucleotides read TGTGCCAGCAGCGCACTAGCGGGGGGTGGAGAGACCCAGTACTTC. Full variable domain (outside the CDR3, taken from reference TRBV11-2 and TRBJ2-5): EAGVAQSPRYKIIEKRQSVAFWCNPISGHATLYWYQQILGQGPKLLIQFQNNGVVDDSQLPKDRFSAERLKGVDSTLKIQPAKLEDSAVYLCASSALAGGGETQYFGPGTRLLVL.

This chain links TRBV4-2 with TRBJ2-7; 7 bases are shared with TRBD1. The CDR3 is 16 amino acids. The germline CDR1 and CDR2 sequences are LGHNA and YNFKEQ. Trimming at V came to 0 bases and at J to 0 bases, leaving 5 bases not matched to a gene. CDR3 sequence reads: CASSQDRRGSSYEQYF. As DNA, the CDR3 is TGTGCCAGCAGCCAAGATCGCAGGGGGAGCTCCTACGAGCAGTACTTC.

The chain couples TRBV25-1 to TRBJ1-1; no reliable D call. Per the germline V gene, CDR1 is MGHDK and CDR2 is SYGVNS. The V and J ends lost 8 bases and 3 bases respectively, with 10 bases between them. This CDR3 comprises 12 residues. The CDR3 DNA follows: TGTGCCAGCGGCAGCGCTTACACTGAAGCTTTCTTT. Amino acids: CASGSAYTEAFF.

This clone has at least ten counts. The chain has TRBV9 and TRBJ2-5; 15 positions match TRBD2. Germline CDR1 is SGDLS and CDR2 is YYNGEE. V shed 5 bases, J shed 0 bases, and the junction held 8 bases outside the gene matches. The CDR3 is 18 amino acids. The chain's CDR3 is CASSAGTSGGQYQETQYF. Here the CDR3 DNA reads TGTGCCAGCAGTGCAGGGACTAGCGGGGGGCAGTACCAAGAGACCCAGTACTTC.

There are many counts of this clone. The chain recombines TRBV6-4 with TRBJ1-2; TRBD1 matches 8 bases. Per germline, CDR1 MRHNA and CDR2 SNTAGT. The CDR3 runs 15 residues. The J segment lost 6 bases and the V segment lost 0 bases, leaving 6 bases of the junction unmatched. The chain's CDR3 is CASSDSGTGLHGYTF. The CDR3, as DNA: TGTGCCAGCAGTGACTCCGGGACAGGACTTCATGGCTACACCTTC.

The chain has TRBV19 and TRBJ2-7, with D possibly being TRBD1 (6 bases). Germline V gives CDR1 LNHDA, CDR2 SQIVND (reference sequence). The V end was cut by 6 bases, the J end by 7 bases, with 19 bases between. This CDR3 is built from 14 residues. The CDR3 sequence is CASRPQDSPWEQYF. The CDR3 DNA follows: TGTGCCAGTAGGCCCCAGGACAGCCCCTGGGAGCAGTACTTC.

V usage is TRBV5-8 and J usage is TRBJ2-1, with D uncertain. The germline CDR1 and CDR2 sequences are SGHTS and YDEGEE. The CDR3 spans 12 residues. V shed 1 base and J shed 7 bases, with 6 bases lying between them. CDR3 DNA sequence: TGTGCCAGCAGCTTGTATTTAAATGAGCAGTTCTTC. It specifies CASSLYLNEQFF.

This chain links TRBV28 with TRBJ2-1, with a tentative D call TRBD2 (6 bases). The V end was cut by 5 bases, the J end by 9 bases, with 8 bases between. Germline V gene data show CDR1 as MDHEN and CDR2 as SYDVKM. The CDR3 covers 11 residues. Here the CDR3 DNA reads TGTGCCAGCAGTACTAGCCTTGAGCAGTTCTTC. Residues: CASSTSLEQFF.

The gene calls are TRBV27 and TRBJ2-5; the D gene is possibly TRBD2 (7 bases). Germline CDR1 is MNHEY and CDR2 is SMNVEV (reference sequence). The CDR3 contains 15 residues. Trimming stripped 7 bases from V and 6 bases from J, with 21 bases between. The CDR3 here is CASMVGGGATKTQYF. The CDR3, as DNA: TGTGCCAGCATGGTGGGGGGGGGCGCGACGAAGACCCAGTACTTC.

The rearrangement joins TRBV11-1 to TRBJ2-3; the match to TRBD2 covers 8 bases. The germline gives CDR1 SGHAT, CDR2 FQDESV (reference sequence). This CDR3 is built from 16 residues. V shed 3 bases and J 2 bases; nucleotides not matched to a gene: 7. The CDR3 coding sequence is TGTGCCAGCAGCTTCGAGGTAGCGGGGCACACAGATACGCAGTATTTT. This sequence encodes CASSFEVAGHTDTQYF.

The J gene is TRBJ2-7, the V gene TRBV6-1, with TRBD1 matching over 7 bases. Germline values: CDR1 MNHNS, CDR2 SASEGT. This CDR3 spans 12 amino acids. Trimming removed 4 bases from V and 6 bases from J; junction bases left unmatched: 3. The CDR3 region is CASSVDRVEQYF. The CDR3 DNA follows: TGTGCCAGCAGTGTAGACAGGGTCGAGCAGTACTTC.

This clone was observed a single time. The chain joins TRBV5-4 to TRBJ1-2; D perhaps matches TRBD1 (5 bases). Germline values: CDR1 SGHNT, CDR2 YYREEE (reference sequence). This CDR3 is built from 15 residues. With 4 bases removed from V and 4 bases from J, the gap between germline ends came to 17 bases. CDR3: CASSPKTGGGYGYTF. CDR3 DNA sequence: TGTGCCAGCAGCCCAAAGACCGGGGGAGGCTATGGCTACACCTTC.

The sample holds one count of this clone. The chain carries TRBV27 and TRBJ2-7; 15 bases line up with TRBD2. V gave up 6 bases and J gave up 7 bases; unmatched junction bases: 7. Germline CDR1 and CDR2: MNHEY and SMNVEV (reference sequence). The length of the CDR3 is 15 residues. CDR3 DNA: TGTGCCAGCAGCTCCGGGACTAGCGGGGGGCGGGAGCAGTACTTC. Its protein is CASSSGTSGGREQYF.

The rearrangement joins TRBV19 to TRBJ1-4, with TRBD1 matching over 10 bases. This CDR3 is built from 15 residues. The V gene's germline CDR1 is LNHDA and CDR2 SQIVND (reference sequence). The J segment lost 12 bases and the V segment lost 5 bases, leaving 12 bases of the junction unmatched. The CDR3 reads CASSSSGQGRGELFF. The CDR3 coding sequence is TGTGCCAGTAGTTCTTCGGGACAGGGGAGAGGGGAACTGTTTTTT.

This clone was counted once. The chain joins TRBV19 to TRBJ1-1; 9 nucleotides match TRBD1. V lost 6 bases and J lost 3; bases outside the gene matches: 2. This CDR3 is built from 13 residues. Germline V gene data show CDR1 as LNHDA and CDR2 as SQIVND (reference sequence). CDR3 amino acids: CASRRDRDTEAFF. The CDR3 nucleotides are TGTGCCAGTAGGAGGGACAGGGACACTGAAGCTTTCTTT. The complete variable domain, with remaining parts taken from reference TRBV19 and TRBJ1-1, reads DGGITQSPKYLFRKEGQNVTLSCEQNLNHDAMYWYRQDPGQGLRLIYYSQIVNDFQKGDIAEGYSVSREKKESFPLTVTSAQKNPTAFYLCASRRDRDTEAFFGQGTRLTVV.

The chain uses TRBV4-1 and TRBJ2-7; tentative D call: TRBD1 (5 bases). This CDR3 is 15 amino acids long. The germline V gene has CDR1 MGHRA and CDR2 YSYEKL. V lost 3 bases, J lost 3 bases, and 15 bases lay in between. CDR3 bases: TGCGCCAGCAGCCAGACCGACCAGGGTGGCTACGAGCAGTACTTC. This translates into CASSQTDQGGYEQYF.

This chain links TRBV4-2 with TRBJ2-7; D unresolved. The CDR3 is 14 residues long. Germline V lookup: CDR1 LGHNA, CDR2 YNFKEQ. With 4 bases removed from V and 5 bases from J, the gap between germline ends came to 15 bases. CDR3 coding DNA: TGTGCCAGCAGCCCCCCACTTGCCCCGGACGAGCAGTACTTC. Protein product: CASSPPLAPDEQYF.

The V and J genes are TRBV7-7 and TRBJ2-5; D is possibly TRBD1 (5 bases). V was trimmed by 6 bases and J by 1 base, leaving 9 bases between them. This CDR3 region has 13 residues. CDR1 and CDR2 (germline): SSHAT, FNYEAQ (reference sequence). The CDR3 reads CASSYRIQETQYF. Here the CDR3 DNA reads TGTGCCAGCAGTTACAGGATCCAAGAGACCCAGTACTTC.